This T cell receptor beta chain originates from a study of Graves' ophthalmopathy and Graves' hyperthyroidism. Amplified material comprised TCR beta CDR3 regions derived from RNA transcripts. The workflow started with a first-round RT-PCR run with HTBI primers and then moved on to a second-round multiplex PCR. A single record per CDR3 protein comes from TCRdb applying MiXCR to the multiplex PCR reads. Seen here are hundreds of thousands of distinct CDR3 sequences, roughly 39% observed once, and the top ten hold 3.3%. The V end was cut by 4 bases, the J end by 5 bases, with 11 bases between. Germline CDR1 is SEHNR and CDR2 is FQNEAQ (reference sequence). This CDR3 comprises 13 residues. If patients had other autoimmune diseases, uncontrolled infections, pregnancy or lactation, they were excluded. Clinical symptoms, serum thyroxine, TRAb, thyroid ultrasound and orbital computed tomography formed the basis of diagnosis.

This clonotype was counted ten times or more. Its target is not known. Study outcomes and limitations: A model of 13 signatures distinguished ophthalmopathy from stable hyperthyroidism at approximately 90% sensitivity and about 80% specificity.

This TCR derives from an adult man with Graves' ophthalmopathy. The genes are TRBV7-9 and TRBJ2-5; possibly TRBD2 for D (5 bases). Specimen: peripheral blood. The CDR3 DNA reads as TGTGCCAGCAGCTATACTAGGGTGGAGACCCAGTACTTC. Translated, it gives CASSYTRVETQYF.